The 23 T cell receptor beta chains listed next were all sequenced from one sample in a study of blood T cell repertoires in COVID-19. Some clones are missing from TCRdb's copy, which holds only in-frame ones; the method was immunoSEQ multiplex PCR. The sample includes 60,000 or so clones, roughly 87% of them seen just once. Sequencing used peripheral blood. These receptors originate from a human donor with acute or convalescent COVID-19. The donor label of this sample is uncertain.

This rearrangement joins TRBV18 to TRBJ1-2; tentatively, D is TRBD1 (6 bases). Looked up from germline, CDR1 is KGHSH and CDR2 is LQKENI. V was shortened by 2 bases and J by 2 bases, with 12 bases between the two germline ends. The CDR3 covers 15 residues. CDR3 sequence reads: CASSPDQGSNYGYTF. In DNA form, the CDR3 reads TGTGCCAGCTCACCAGACCAGGGGTCAAACTATGGCTACACCTTC.

The gene calls are TRBV5-1 and TRBJ2-1; 8 bases are shared with TRBD2. The J segment lost 8 bases and the V segment lost 4 bases, leaving 5 bases of the junction unmatched. This CDR3 has 13 residues. Germline values: CDR1 SGHRS, CDR2 YFSETQ. The CDR3 sequence is CASSIGGADEQFF. CDR3 in DNA: TGCGCCAGCAGCATCGGGGGGGCCGATGAGCAGTTCTTC. The entire variable domain, with the rest obtained from reference TRBV5-1 and TRBJ2-1, is as follows: KAGVTQTPRYLIKTRGQQVTLSCSPISGHRSVSWYQQTPGQGLQFLFEYFSETQRNKGNFPGRFSGRQFSNSRSEMNVSTLELGDSALYLCASSIGGADEQFFGPGTRLTVL.

The genes are TRBV5-1 and TRBJ1-1; D possibly corresponds to TRBD1 (6 bases). Germline V lookup: CDR1 SGHRS, CDR2 YFSETQ. This CDR3 comprises 13 residues. V shed 2 bases and J shed 4 bases, with 9 bases lying between them. The CDR3 is CASSFRRGTEAFF. The CDR3 region has the DNA TGCGCCAGCAGCTTTCGCAGGGGCACTGAAGCTTTCTTT.

This clone was recorded once. The chain links TRBV15 to TRBJ2-3; TRBD1 agrees at 7 bases. Germline loops: CDR1 LNHNV, CDR2 YYDKDF (reference sequence). The CDR3 contains 17 residues. With V trimmed by 0 bases and J by 0 bases, 6 bases remained unmatched. CDR3: CATSRDTTGISTDTQYF. CDR3 nucleotide sequence: TGTGCCACCAGCAGAGATACGACAGGGATTAGCACAGATACGCAGTATTTT. Together with reference TRBV15 and TRBJ2-3, the CDR3 gives the full variable domain: DAMVIQNPRYQVTQFGKPVTLSCSQTLNHNVMYWYQQKSSQAPKLLFHYYDKDFNNEADTPDNFQSRRPNTSFCFLDIRSPGLGDTAMYLCATSRDTTGISTDTQYFGPGTRLTVL.

The V gene is TRBV19, the J gene TRBJ2-7; D possibly corresponds to TRBD1 (5 bases). CDR3 length equals 15 residues. Per germline, CDR1 LNHDA and CDR2 SQIVND (reference sequence). V was cut by 3 bases and J by 0 bases, with 12 bases left in between. The CDR3 nucleotides are TGTGCCAGTAGTATTTCAGGGCTCAGCTCCTACGAGCAGTACTTC. It encodes CASSISGLSSYEQYF.

The gene calls are TRBV28 and TRBJ1-1; D gene uncertain. V lost 6 bases to trimming and J lost 0 bases, with 11 bases between them. CDR3 size: 14 residues. Germline values: CDR1 MDHEN, CDR2 SYDVKM. CDR3 in amino acids: CASSPPLLNTEAFF. As DNA, the CDR3 is TGTGCCAGCAGCCCCCCCCTCTTGAACACTGAAGCTTTCTTT.

J is TRBJ2-2 and V is TRBV7-2; no reliable D call. The V end was cut by 3 bases, the J end by 1 base, with 6 bases between. The CDR3 loop spans 14 amino acids. Germline CDR1 is SGHTA and CDR2 is FQGNSA. CDR3 region: CASSFSGNTGELFF. For the CDR3, the DNA is TGTGCCAGCAGCTTTTCAGGGAACACCGGGGAGCTGTTTTTT.

This chain joins TRBV19 and TRBJ1-2, with a tentative D call TRBD1 (5 bases). With 1 base removed from V and 6 bases from J, the gap between germline ends came to 15 bases. The V gene's germline CDR1 is LNHDA and CDR2 SQIVND (reference sequence). The CDR3 extends over 15 amino acids. For the CDR3, the DNA is TGTGCCAGTAGTATAGTAGGGGAGGGCTCGGATGGCTACACCTTC. Translated, it gives CASSIVGEGSDGYTF.

This chain links TRBV18 with TRBJ1-5; D not certain. The V end was cut by 1 base, the J end by 5 bases, with 6 bases between. Germline CDR1 and CDR2: KGHSH and LQKENI. CDR3 length equals 13 residues. CDR3 in amino acids: CASSPLLDQPQHF. The CDR3 nucleotides are TGTGCCAGCTCACCACTCCTCGATCAGCCCCAGCATTTT.

CDR3 DNA: TGTGCCAGCAGTTTAACCCCTAGCGGGGGGGTGGTCGCCAAAAACATTCAGTACTTC. Protein sequence: CASSLTPSGGVVAKNIQYF. The rearrangement joins TRBV27 to TRBJ2-4; 12 nucleotides line up with TRBD2. In germline, CDR1 is MNHEY, CDR2 SMNVEV (reference sequence). J was trimmed by 1 base and V by 2 bases; bases with no gene match: 9. The CDR3 loop spans 19 amino acids.

The rearrangement uses TRBV5-4 and TRBJ1-1; possibly TRBD1 for D (6 bases). The CDR3 spans 15 residues. Trimming pared 6 bases from V and 4 bases from J, leaving 19 bases between. In germline, CDR1 is SGHNT, CDR2 YYREEE (reference sequence). CDR3 in amino acids: CASIREGHLSTEAFF. CDR3 nucleotides: TGTGCCAGCATCCGAGAGGGACACCTGAGCACTGAAGCTTTCTTT.

The chain links TRBV5-1 to TRBJ2-1, with D possibly being TRBD2 (6 bases). The CDR3 has 13 residues. The germline V gene encodes CDR1 SGHRS and CDR2 YFSETQ. V lost 0 bases and J lost 12, with 13 bases in between. CDR3 nucleotide sequence: TGCGCCAGCAGCTTGGGCCTTCGGGGAGGGCAGTTCTTC. It translates to CASSLGLRGGQFF.

This clone was counted once. The chain links TRBV5-1 to TRBJ2-4, with TRBD1 as a possible D gene (6 bases). The length of the CDR3 is 16 residues. V was cut by 3 bases and J by 1 base, with 14 bases left in between. Looked up from germline, CDR1 is SGHRS and CDR2 is YFSETQ. CDR3: CASSSGRQGAKNIQYF. The CDR3 region has the DNA TGCGCCAGCAGCTCGGGCCGCCAGGGGGCCAAAAACATTCAGTACTTC.

The CDR3 DNA is TGCGCCAGCAGTAGGAGGGAGTACCAAGAGACCCAGTACTTC. Translation: CASSRREYQETQYF. The J gene is TRBJ2-5, the V gene TRBV5-1, with TRBD2 as a possible D gene (6 bases). V was trimmed by 5 bases and J by 0 bases, leaving 11 bases between them. The CDR3 loop spans 14 amino acids. Germline loops: CDR1 SGHRS, CDR2 YFSETQ. The whole variable domain, filled in from reference TRBV5-1 and TRBJ2-5, reads KAGVTQTPRYLIKTRGQQVTLSCSPISGHRSVSWYQQTPGQGLQFLFEYFSETQRNKGNFPGRFSGRQFSNSRSEMNVSTLELGDSALYLCASSRREYQETQYFGPGTRLLVL.

CDR3 loop: CASSPSGNPYEQYF. The DNA of the CDR3 is TGTGCCAGCAGTCCAAGCGGGAACCCCTACGAGCAGTACTTC. The gene calls are TRBV27 and TRBJ2-7; 7 positions match TRBD2. The CDR3 is 14 residues long. The V segment lost 5 bases and the J segment 2 bases; nucleotides outside the gene matches: 6. Germline values: CDR1 MNHEY, CDR2 SMNVEV (reference sequence).

The V and J genes are TRBV19 and TRBJ2-3; possibly TRBD1 for D (6 bases). The germline V gene encodes CDR1 LNHDA and CDR2 SQIVND (reference sequence). Trimming took 5 bases from V and 4 from J, leaving 13 bases between them. The length of the CDR3 is 14 residues. CDR3 protein: CASSEGQWADTQYF. Written as DNA, the CDR3 is TGTGCCAGTAGTGAGGGACAATGGGCAGATACGCAGTATTTT.

This chain connects TRBV5-1 to TRBJ1-3; no clear D. Per the germline V gene, CDR1 is SGHRS and CDR2 is YFSETQ. There are 14 residues in the CDR3. The ends were cut back, 4 bases at V and 0 bases at J, with 8 bases in the middle. The CDR3 bases are TGCGCCAGCAGCCGTGGCATCTCTGGAAACACCATATATTTT. Its translation is CASSRGISGNTIYF.

The V gene is TRBV24-1, the J gene TRBJ2-1, with D possibly being TRBD1 (5 bases). This CDR3 is built from 12 residues. Germline V gene lookup returns CDR1 KGHDR and CDR2 SFDVKD. V was shortened by 7 bases and J by 9 bases, with 12 bases between the two germline ends. CDR3 residues: CATRLGVGEQFF. Written as DNA, the CDR3 is TGTGCCACCAGGTTAGGGGTGGGTGAGCAGTTCTTC.

The chain links TRBV28 to TRBJ2-5, with D perhaps matching TRBD1 (5 bases). This CDR3 spans 17 amino acids. CDR1 is MDHEN and CDR2 is SYDVKM in the germline V gene. Trimming cost V 5 bases and J 1 base, with 20 bases left between them. CDR3: CASSPISGRAFQETQYF. CDR3 sequence (DNA): TGTGCCAGCAGTCCGATCTCCGGCAGGGCCTTCCAAGAGACCCAGTACTTC.

This clone qualifies as medium-sized (0.01 to 0.1%). The chain's CDR3 is CASRERGGFLEQYF. The CDR3 region has the DNA TGTGCCAGCAGGGAGCGGGGGGGGTTCTTGGAGCAGTACTTC. V gene TRBV6-5 combines with J gene TRBJ2-7; 10 nucleotides agree with TRBD2. Germline values: CDR1 MNHEY, CDR2 SVGAGI. The CDR3 has 14 residues. With V trimmed by 6 bases and J by 7 bases, 9 bases remained unmatched.

The genes are TRBV5-1 and TRBJ2-3; 8 bases are shared with TRBD1. After removal of 3 bases from V and 1 base from J, the junction contained 10 bases not matched to a gene. Germline CDR1 reads SGHRS; CDR2 reads YFSETQ. The CDR3 is 17 amino acids. The CDR3 sequence is CASSSPPGTGRTDTQYF. The CDR3 DNA reads TGCGCCAGCAGCTCCCCCCCCGGGACAGGCCGCACAGATACGCAGTATTTT.

The chain uses TRBV6-6 and TRBJ2-5; D gene uncertain. The V end lost 5 bases, the J end lost 2 bases, and 12 bases lay between the germline ends. Germline V gene lookup returns CDR1 MNHNY and CDR2 SVGAGI (reference sequence). The CDR3 runs 14 residues. CDR3 loop: CASSLERSQETQYF. CDR3 bases: TGTGCCAGCAGTCTAGAGAGGAGTCAAGAGACCCAGTACTTC.

The chain recombines TRBV12-3 or TRBV12-4 with TRBJ2-3; no clear D. V lost 2 bases and J lost 5, with 5 bases in between. The CDR3 has 12 residues. The CDR3 loop reads CASSLMRDTQYF. The CDR3 DNA reads as TGTGCCAGCAGTTTAATGCGAGATACGCAGTATTTT.